These 17 T cell receptor beta chains came from one sample sequenced in a study of blood T cell repertoires in COVID-19. This table comes from immunoSEQ multiplex PCR, and its TCRdb copy is limited to in-frame clones, with some not included. The table records 80,000 to 90,000 clones, over 75% of them present only once. The sequencing sample was made of peripheral blood. These receptor sequences come from a woman aged 80 or older with COVID-19, enrolled during active disease.

The chain links TRBV6-4 to TRBJ2-6; 9 bases map to TRBD1. CDR1 and CDR2 (germline): MRHNA, SNTAGT. This CDR3 has 16 residues. With 4 bases clipped from V and 1 base from J, the junction kept 2 bases outside the gene matches. The CDR3 sequence: CASSAGTGSGANVLTF. The CDR3 DNA reads as TGTGCCAGCAGTGCCGGGACAGGGTCTGGGGCCAACGTCCTGACTTTC.

The chain couples TRBV5-5 to TRBJ2-3; possibly TRBD2 for D (6 bases). Trimming removed 1 base at V and 4 bases at J, with 13 bases between. From germline, CDR1 is SGHKS and CDR2 YYEKEE (reference sequence). The CDR3 is 15 residues long. Here the CDR3 DNA reads TGTGCCAGCAGCTTGTACTCGGGAGTGGCAGATACGCAGTATTTT. Protein product: CASSLYSGVADTQYF.

The chain couples TRBV5-1 to TRBJ2-5, with D maybe TRBD1 (5 bases). CDR3 size: 15 residues. Germline V gives CDR1 SGHRS, CDR2 YFSETQ. Trimming removed 0 bases at V and 2 bases at J, with 11 bases between. CDR3 bases: TGCGCCAGCAGCTTGGAGGGGCTGGGGCAAGAGACCCAGTACTTC. Its protein product is CASSLEGLGQETQYF. The whole variable domain, filled in from reference TRBV5-1 and TRBJ2-5, reads KAGVTQTPRYLIKTRGQQVTLSCSPISGHRSVSWYQQTPGQGLQFLFEYFSETQRNKGNFPGRFSGRQFSNSRSEMNVSTLELGDSALYLCASSLEGLGQETQYFGPGTRLLVL.

V is TRBV4-1 and J is TRBJ2-7, with D maybe TRBD1 (5 bases). The ends were cut back, 2 bases at V and 5 bases at J, with 7 bases in the middle. This CDR3 has 12 amino acids. Per the germline V gene, CDR1 is MGHRA and CDR2 is YSYEKL. The CDR3 DNA reads TGCGCCAGCAGCCAAAGGGGAAACGAGCAGTACTTC. Its translation is CASSQRGNEQYF.

The chain combines TRBV18 with TRBJ2-3; 9 bases align to TRBD2. From germline, CDR1 is KGHSH and CDR2 LQKENI. CDR3 size: 15 residues. Losses at the gene ends were 3 bases for V and 2 bases for J; bases not matched to a gene: 3. CDR3 region: CASSPAGGPTDTQYF. The DNA for the CDR3 is TGTGCCAGCTCACCGGCGGGGGGGCCCACAGATACGCAGTATTTT.

The rearrangement uses TRBV19 and TRBJ1-2, with 9 bases identical to TRBD1. Germline values: CDR1 LNHDA, CDR2 SQIVND (reference sequence). The CDR3 extends over 13 amino acids. Trimming took 10 bases from V and 5 from J; bases not matched to a gene: 8. CDR3 in amino acids: CATAGTGWYGYTF. CDR3 in DNA: TGTGCCACCGCCGGGACAGGGTGGTATGGCTACACCTTC.

This rearrangement joins TRBV18 to TRBJ2-1; TRBD1 might be the D (5 bases). This CDR3 has 14 residues. V was trimmed by 2 bases and J by 5 bases, leaving 10 bases between them. The V gene's germline CDR1 is KGHSH and CDR2 LQKENI. CDR3 bases: TGTGCCAGCTCACCAGTGGCAGGGCACAATGAGCAGTTCTTC. Translating it yields CASSPVAGHNEQFF. Variable domain in full (rest from reference TRBV18 and TRBJ2-1): NAGVMQNPRHLVRRRGQEARLRCSPMKGHSHVYWYRQLPEEGLKFMVYLQKENIIDESGMPKERFSAEFPKEGPSILRIQQVVRGDSAAYFCASSPVAGHNEQFFGPGTRLTVL.

This chain connects TRBV7-3 to TRBJ2-1, with 7 bases identical to TRBD2. CDR3 size: 15 residues. V lost 5 bases, J lost 2 bases, and 6 bases stayed unmatched. Germline assignment: CDR1 SGHTA and CDR2 FQGTGA. CDR3 DNA: TGTGCCAGCAGCACCCGGGGGGTACCCTACAATGAGCAGTTCTTC. It translates to CASSTRGVPYNEQFF.

The CDR3 DNA reads TGTGCCAGCTCACCCGGCCTAGCGGGAGGGGATACGCAGTATTTT. It specifies CASSPGLAGGDTQYF. The chain links TRBV18 to TRBJ2-3; 12 bases line up with TRBD2. The V gene end was trimmed by 3 bases and the J gene end by 6 bases; junction bases not matched to a gene: 4. Germline V CDR1 and CDR2: KGHSH, LQKENI. This CDR3 contains 15 residues.

The chain carries TRBV24-1 and TRBJ2-1; D is perhaps TRBD2 (7 bases). The CDR3 runs to 15 residues. Germline CDR1 is KGHDR and CDR2 is SFDVKD. The V gene lost 5 bases and the J gene lost 6 bases, with 16 bases spanning the gap. In DNA, the CDR3 is TGTGCCACCAGTGGAGGGGGGGTTCGAGGCAATGAGCAGTTCTTC. Its protein product is CATSGGGVRGNEQFF.

J is TRBJ1-2 and V is TRBV7-9; tentative D call: TRBD1 (5 bases). The CDR3 spans 13 residues. Trimming left V 5 bases short and J 6 bases short, with 13 bases between. Germline CDR1 and CDR2: SEHNR and FQNEAQ (reference sequence). CDR3 region: CASSRQGGDGYTF. For the CDR3, the DNA is TGTGCCAGCAGCAGGCAGGGTGGTGATGGCTACACCTTC.

This chain links TRBV5-1 with TRBJ1-2, with D uncertain. Germline values: CDR1 SGHRS, CDR2 YFSETQ. Trimming stripped 4 bases from V and 2 bases from J, with 9 bases between. This CDR3 is 13 amino acids long. The CDR3: CASSPGGNYGYTF. CDR3 nucleotides: TGCGCCAGCAGCCCAGGAGGGAACTATGGCTACACCTTC.

This rearrangement joins TRBV5-1 to TRBJ2-7, with 10 bases matching TRBD2. J lost 9 bases, V lost 4 bases, and 7 bases had no gene match. Germline loops: CDR1 SGHRS, CDR2 YFSETQ. The CDR3 spans 13 residues. Here the CDR3 reads CASSLLAGEGQYF. CDR3 coding DNA: TGCGCCAGCAGCCTTCTAGCGGGAGAAGGGCAGTACTTC.

The chain joins TRBV19 to TRBJ2-4, with 8 bases aligning to TRBD2. The junction had 3 bases not matched to a gene; V was cut back by 4 bases and J by 4 bases. The CDR3 totals 14 residues. Germline CDR1 and CDR2: LNHDA and SQIVND (reference sequence). In nucleotides, the CDR3 is TGTGCCAGTAGTAGAGCTAGCGGGAAAAACATTCAGTACTTC. Translation: CASSRASGKNIQYF.

The V and J genes are TRBV2 and TRBJ2-7; D is possibly TRBD1 (5 bases). The CDR3 consists of 10 residues. Trimming left V 8 bases short and J 6 bases short, with 8 bases between. CDR1 and CDR2 from the germline V gene are SNHLY and FYNNEI. The DNA of the CDR3 is TGTGCCAGCGGCACAGGCGAGCAGTACTTC. Protein: CASGTGEQYF.

This chain joins TRBV29-1 and TRBJ2-5, with 9 bases that match TRBD2. From germline, CDR1 is SQVTM and CDR2 ANQGSEA. V dropped 5 bases and J dropped 10; count of bases not matched to a gene: 8. This CDR3 comprises 12 residues. The CDR3 sequence is CSVLGLAWGQYF. The CDR3 bases are TGCAGCGTTTTAGGACTAGCGTGGGGCCAGTACTTC.

This chain connects TRBV2 to TRBJ2-7; 7 nucleotides align to TRBD2. After removal of 3 bases from V and 6 bases from J, the junction contained 5 bases not matched to a gene. The CDR3 runs to 13 residues. Per germline, CDR1 SNHLY and CDR2 FYNNEI. DNA for the CDR3: TGTGCCAGCAGTGATTTAGCGGGCGGCGAGCAGTACTTC. It specifies CASSDLAGGEQYF.